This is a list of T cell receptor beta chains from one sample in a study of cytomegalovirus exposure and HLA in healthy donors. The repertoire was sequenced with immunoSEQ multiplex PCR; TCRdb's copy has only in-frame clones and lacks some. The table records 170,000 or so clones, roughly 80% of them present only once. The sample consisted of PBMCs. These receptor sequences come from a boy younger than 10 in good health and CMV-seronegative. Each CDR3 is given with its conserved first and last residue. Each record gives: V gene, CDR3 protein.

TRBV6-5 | CASSSQGVTEAFF
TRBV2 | CASSAGQGIYNEQFF
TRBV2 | CASSLQEAAYEQYF
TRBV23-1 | CASITDTQRSSYNEQFF
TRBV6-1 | CASSPHRTSSYEQYF
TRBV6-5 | CASSYLGGAQETQYF
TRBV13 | CASSPRTSGRADTQYF
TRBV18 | CAAISGGEDTDTQYF
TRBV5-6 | CASSLRWELNSPLHF
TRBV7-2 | CASSLVQGESYEQYF
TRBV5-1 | CASSLITGGKTEAFF
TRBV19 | CASSLDRGLNTEAFF
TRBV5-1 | CASSLDLATGGEQYF
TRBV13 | CASSVRTSGMNMGQFF
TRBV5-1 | CASSLERAANEKLFF
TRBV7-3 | CASSLNTGGSYEQYF
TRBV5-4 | CASSLPDRGFMNTEAFF
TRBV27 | CASSERLAGGQVVYEQYF
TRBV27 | CASSLSTGDRYNEQFF
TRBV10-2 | CASSSFQGRNTIYF
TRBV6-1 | CASSPYGQGAYEQYF
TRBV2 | CASSLGDRVNQPQHF
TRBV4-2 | CASSHGISGRAYREQYF
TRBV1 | CTSSHSSGTEPLSSGANVLTF
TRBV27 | CASSQGLARTLGSYEQYF
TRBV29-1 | CSVVMPGKISHEQFF
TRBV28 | CASSLFEVSSYEQYF
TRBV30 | CAWSVQGGGGQPQHF
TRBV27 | CASSLGVRQGHEQYF
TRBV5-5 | CASSLTPGGSYGYTF
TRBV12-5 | CASGLVVYRGTSNQPQHF